What follows are 10 T cell receptor beta chains derived from one specimen sequenced in a study of T cells in Graves' hyperthyroidism and ophthalmopathy. The investigators amplified TCR beta CDR3 regions from RNA transcripts. The TCR CDR3 first-round RT-PCR relied on the HTBI primer set. One entry per CDR3 protein results from TCRdb running MiXCR on the multiplex PCR reads. The sample includes 300,000 to 450,000 distinct CDR3 sequences, 20% to 30% of them seen just once. The sequenced sample was blood. The receptors here all came from a man aged 45-65 years with Graves' hyperthyroidism.

In its sample, this clonotype was seen a few times. The chain employs TRBV5-1 and TRBJ1-3; maybe TRBD1 (6 bases). CDR1 SGHRS and CDR2 YFSETQ come from the germline V gene. CDR3 length equals 14 residues. Deletions cut 4 bases from V and 2 bases from J, with 10 bases between. The CDR3 DNA follows: TGCGCCAGCAGCGCTACAGGGACTGGAAACACCATATATTTT. Its protein product is CASSATGTGNTIYF.

The chain carries TRBV11-2 and TRBJ2-6; no reliable D call. Germline CDR1 SGHAT, CDR2 FQNNGV. The CDR3 consists of 16 residues. The V gene lost 2 bases and the J gene lost 0 bases, with 8 bases spanning the gap. In DNA, the CDR3 is TGTGCCAGCAGCTTAATTGCGCTCTCTGGGGCCAACGTCCTGACTTTC. Protein sequence: CASSLIALSGANVLTF. The full variable domain, completed using reference TRBV11-2 and TRBJ2-6, is EAGVAQSPRYKIIEKRQSVAFWCNPISGHATLYWYQQILGQGPKLLIQFQNNGVVDDSQLPKDRFSAERLKGVDSTLKIQPAKLEDSAVYLCASSLIALSGANVLTFGAGSRLTVL.

This clonotype has a count of ten or more. The chain recombines TRBV2 with TRBJ2-1; no clear D. This CDR3 comprises 12 residues. Trimming took off 2 bases at V and 9 bases at J, with 8 bases between the two ends. Per the germline V gene, CDR1 is SNHLY and CDR2 is FYNNEI. The CDR3 nucleotides read TGTGCCAGCAGTGAAAGGCCCGGTGAGCAGTTCTTC. It specifies CASSERPGEQFF.

This sequence joins TRBV18 and TRBJ1-5; 7 nucleotides align to TRBD1. V was pared by 8 bases and J by 4 bases, with 11 bases of the junction left unmatched. The CDR3 has 15 amino acids. CDR1 and CDR2 from the germline V gene are KGHSH and LQKENI. CDR3 nucleotides: TGTGCCAGCGCCCGGACAGGTGAAGGTAATCAGCCCCAGCATTTT. Its protein is CASARTGEGNQPQHF.

The chain uses TRBV10-3 and TRBJ2-5, with 11 bases identical to TRBD2. The CDR3 spans 14 residues. CDR1 and CDR2 from the germline V gene are ENHRY and SYGVKD. J was trimmed by 4 bases and V by 5 bases; bases with no gene match: 3. In DNA form, the CDR3 reads TGTGCCATCAGTTCAGGACTAGCGGGAGAGACCCAGTACTTC. This codes for CAISSGLAGETQYF.

CDR3: CASSLFPRGVHTEAFF. DNA of the CDR3: TGTGCCAGCAGCTTATTCCCCCGAGGGGTCCACACTGAAGCTTTCTTT. The V call is TRBV7-6, the J call TRBJ1-1, with a tentative D call TRBD1 (5 bases). Germline CDR1 and CDR2: SGHVS and FNYEAQ. The V end was cut by 2 bases, the J end by 3 bases, with 16 bases between. This CDR3 comprises 16 residues.

The chain joins TRBV29-1 to TRBJ2-7; 7 positions agree with TRBD1. Looked up from germline, CDR1 is SQVTM and CDR2 is ANQGSEA. J lost 2 bases, V lost 7 bases, and 5 bases had no gene match. CDR3 length: 12 residues. This chain's CDR3 is CSAETGPYEQYF. CDR3 nucleotide sequence: TGCAGCGCCGAGACAGGGCCCTACGAGCAGTACTTC.

The V gene is TRBV29-1, the J gene TRBJ2-5, with D unclear. CDR1 and CDR2 (germline): SQVTM, ANQGSEA. CDR3 length: 16 residues. Trimming cost V 0 bases and J 1 base, with 15 bases left between them. In nucleotides, the CDR3 is TGCAGCGTTGAAGATGGCGCAGGTCCAAGCCAAGAGACCCAGTACTTC. Its protein product is CSVEDGAGPSQETQYF.

In the case of this clonotype: Mismatch with germline at one junction end may stem from a read error. The rearrangement joins TRBV6-1 to TRBJ2-3; no clear D. This CDR3 spans 12 amino acids. Per the germline V gene, CDR1 is MNHNS and CDR2 is SASEGT. Written as DNA, the CDR3 is TGTGCCAGCAGTGCAAACACAGATTCGCAGTATTTT. Translating gives CASSANTDSQYF.

This clonotype turned up a few times. J is TRBJ2-1 and V is TRBV19; 7 nucleotides line up with TRBD2. There are 15 residues in the CDR3. The J segment lost 1 base and the V segment lost 3 bases, leaving 3 bases of the junction unmatched. Germline CDR1 and CDR2: LNHDA and SQIVND (reference sequence). Written as DNA, the CDR3 is TGTGCCAGTAGTATGGGGGGGGGATCCTACAATGAGCAGTTCTTC. As protein: CASSMGGGSYNEQFF.